This T cell receptor beta chain was observed in a study of blood T cell repertoires in COVID-19. Study summary: The United States, Italy and Spain supplied acute and convalescent COVID-19 samples.

Repertoires were generated with immunoSEQ multiplex PCR, while TCRdb's copy carries only in-frame clones and drops some. The sample includes about 170,000 clones, about 87% seen only once; the top ten take 2.5% to 3%. Input material: peripheral blood. The clonotype comes from a woman aged 80 or over with COVID-19, enrolled during active disease.

The CDR3 DNA reads as TGTGCCAGCAGCTTGGCCGGACAGGGGTACGAGCAGTACTTC. The encoded protein is CASSLAGQGYEQYF. The chain joins TRBV5-8 to TRBJ2-7; 9 bases are a match to TRBD1. CDR3 length: 14 amino acids. J lost 4 bases, V lost 0 bases, and 2 bases had no gene match. Looked up from germline, CDR1 is SGHTS and CDR2 is YDEGEE.